This T cell receptor (beta chain) is from a study of monozygotic twins with inflammatory bowel disease. The germline V gene has CDR1 SGHRS and CDR2 YFSETQ. The CDR3 sequence is 14 residues long. Per donor there was one draw, yielding a blood sample of roughly 2.6 ml. Findings and caveats of the study: Neither one strong signal nor one clonotype associated with IBD was supported. Twin pairs that were concordant did not differ from discordant pairs in repertoire similarity, possibly from limited power.

Regarding this clonotype: Antigen unknown.

Using the 5' RACE reads, TCRdb records one entry per CDR3 protein without DNA. The sample table includes 300,000 to 350,000 distinct CDR3 sequences. The sequenced sample was blood. The chain joins TRBV5-1 to TRBJ2-7; TCRdb lists TRBD2, though no DNA is available to test this call. The receptor was derived from a human donor with ulcerative colitis or Crohn's disease, or a healthy co-twin of an affected twin (not recorded which). CDR3 residues: CASSLAGARYEQYF.